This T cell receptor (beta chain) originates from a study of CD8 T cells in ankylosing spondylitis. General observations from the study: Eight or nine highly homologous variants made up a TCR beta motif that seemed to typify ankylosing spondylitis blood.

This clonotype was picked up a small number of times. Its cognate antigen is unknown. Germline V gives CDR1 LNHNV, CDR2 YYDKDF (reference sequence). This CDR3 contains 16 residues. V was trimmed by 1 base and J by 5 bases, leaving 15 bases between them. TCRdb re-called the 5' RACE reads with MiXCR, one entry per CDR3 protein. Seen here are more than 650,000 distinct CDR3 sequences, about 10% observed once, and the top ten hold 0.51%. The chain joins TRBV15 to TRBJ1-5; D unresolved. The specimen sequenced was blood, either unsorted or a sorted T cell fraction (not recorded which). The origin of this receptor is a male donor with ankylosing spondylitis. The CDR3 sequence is CATSRGEALVDQPQHF. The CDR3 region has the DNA TGTGCCACCAGCAGAGGGGAGGCACTAGTAGATCAGCCCCAGCATTTT. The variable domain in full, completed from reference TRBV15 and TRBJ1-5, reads DAMVIQNPRYQVTQFGKPVTLSCSQTLNHNVMYWYQQKSSQAPKLLFHYYDKDFNNEADTPDNFQSRRPNTSFCFLDIRSPGLGDTAMYLCATSRGEALVDQPQHFGDGTRLSIL.